This TCR beta chain was sequenced in a study of blood T cell repertoires in COVID-19. Study in general: The samples span acute and convalescent COVID-19 from the United States, Italy and Spain.

TCRdb's copy holds only in-frame clones and misses some; the assay was immunoSEQ multiplex PCR. The table records approximately 140,000 clones, roughly 90% of them present only once. The CDR3 contains 18 residues. The trim removed 3 bases at V and 5 bases at J, leaving 7 bases unmatched. Germline V gene lookup returns CDR1 KGHDR and CDR2 SFDVKD. The sequenced material came from peripheral blood. This receptor was taken from a man between 50 and 59 years old with active or convalescent COVID-19. The chain uses TRBV24-1 and TRBJ2-1, with TRBD2 matching over 15 bases. CDR3: CATSDPGTSGGRDNEQFF. The CDR3 DNA sequence: TGTGCCACCAGTGATCCTGGGACTAGCGGGGGGAGAGACAATGAGCAGTTCTTC.